This T cell receptor beta chain came from a study of tissue T cells after allogeneic stem cell transplantation. Study-wide results and caveats: TCR repertoires tracked anatomic similarity, regardless of disease or transplant status.

Libraries were prepared by immunoSEQ multiplex PCR; TCRdb keeps only in-frame clonotypes and omits some of them. The sample consists of over a thousand clones, around 70% of them appearing once. Remarks on this clone: Its target is not known.

V lost 3 bases and J lost 0; bases outside the gene matches: 8. This CDR3 region has 18 residues. Germline V gives CDR1 SGHVS, CDR2 FQNEAQ. Source: skin, taken at autopsy. The source is an older male patient with steroid-refractory graft-versus-host disease after an allogeneic stem cell transplant. Some T cells may be supplied by the graft donor. This rearrangement joins TRBV7-8 to TRBJ2-4, with 10 bases fitting TRBD2. The CDR3 DNA sequence: TGTGCCAGCAGCTTTTTTAACCGACTAGCGGGAGCCAAAAACATTCAGTACTTC. Translating gives CASSFFNRLAGAKNIQYF. The whole variable domain, remainder taken from reference TRBV7-8 and TRBJ2-4, is GAGVSQSPRYKVAKRGQDVALRCDPISGHVSLFWYQQALGQGPEFLTYFQNEAQLDKSGLPSDRFFAERPEGSVSTLKIQRTQQEDSAVYLCASSFFNRLAGAKNIQYFGAGTRLSVL.